The source of this T cell receptor beta chain is a study of blood T cell repertoires in COVID-19. Turning to the study itself: Samples came from the United States, Italy and Spain, spanning acute and convalescent COVID-19. T cells, B-cell-depleted T cells, or PBMCs supplied cDNA or gDNA.

Seattle cases were enrolled at active infection and followed longitudinally. Study processing details: Cell counts per sample came from amplifying reference gene primers. Produced via immunoSEQ multiplex PCR; TCRdb's table is partial and in-frame only. V and J calls plus clone size are reproduced from that table; the DNA served to infer D and trimming. The table has 150,000 or so clones, over 75% seen once. V lost 0 bases to trimming and J lost 4 bases, with 9 bases between them. This CDR3 is built from 14 residues. Germline V gene lookup returns CDR1 MNHEY and CDR2 SMNVEV (reference sequence). What was sequenced was peripheral blood. V is TRBV27 and J is TRBJ1-2; TRBD1 is a possible D gene (5 bases). The receptor was derived from a woman aged 55-69 years with COVID-19, enrolled during active disease. In DNA form, the CDR3 reads TGTGCCAGCAGTTTATCGCGGGACCTCTATGGCTACACCTTC. It yields the protein CASSLSRDLYGYTF.